These 32 T cell receptor beta chains were sequenced from one sample in a study of T cells in Graves' hyperthyroidism and ophthalmopathy. Amplified regions were TCR beta CDR3 sequences from RNA transcripts. A first-round RT-PCR of the TCR CDR3 used the HTBI primer set. TCRdb passed the multiplex PCR reads through MiXCR, listing each CDR3 protein once. The table includes roughly 510,000 distinct CDR3 sequences, approximately 49% detected once. The sequenced sample consisted of peripheral blood or thyroid tissue (not recorded which). These receptors were taken from an adult woman with Graves' disease, either hyperthyroidism or ophthalmopathy (not recorded which).

The chain is built from TRBV2 and TRBJ1-5; D is perhaps TRBD1 (5 bases). Per germline, CDR1 SNHLY and CDR2 FYNNEI. V was cut by 4 bases and J by 2 bases, with 21 bases left in between. CDR3 length equals 18 residues. The CDR3 bases are TGTGCCAGCAGTGCTAGGGGCGAGCGGGGCGTGCGCAATCAGCCCCAGCATTTT. The encoded protein is CASSARGERGVRNQPQHF.

This clonotype showed up many times. V gene TRBV11-3 combines with J gene TRBJ1-1; D possibly corresponds to TRBD1 (6 bases). CDR1 and CDR2 (germline): SGHNT, YENEEA. The CDR3 is 13 residues long. Trimming pared 0 bases from V and 10 bases from J, leaving 12 bases between. DNA for the CDR3: TGTGCCAGCAGCTTAGACGGGGTAGGGGGAGCTTTCTTT. Translating it yields CASSLDGVGGAFF.

A remark on this clonotype: Possible read error: a much larger clone is one base away. The chain is built from TRBV19 and TRBJ1-1; D ambiguous. Trimming removed 1 base from V and 3 bases from J, with 6 bases in between. The germline gives CDR1 LNHDA, CDR2 SQIVND (reference sequence). The CDR3 has 13 amino acids. Here the CDR3 DNA reads TGTGCCAGTAGTATAGCGATGGACACTGAAGCTTTCTTT. Translating it yields CASSIAMDTEAFF.

Many counts were recorded for this clonotype. This sequence joins TRBV6-5 and TRBJ1-6; D perhaps matches TRBD1 (6 bases). From germline, CDR1 is MNHEY and CDR2 SVGAGI. Between the trimmed V and J ends, which lost 5 bases and 7 bases, there was a span of 12 bases. The CDR3 consists of 14 residues. CDR3 sequence reads: CASSTGHENSPLHF. CDR3 nucleotide sequence: TGTGCCAGCAGTACGGGACACGAGAATTCACCCCTCCACTTT.

The V gene is TRBV29-1, the J gene TRBJ1-2; no clear D gene. Germline V CDR1 and CDR2: SQVTM, ANQGSEA. The CDR3 has 13 amino acids. V lost 4 bases and J lost 5, with 14 bases in between. The CDR3 DNA reads TGCAGCGTTGTACCATCGTATGGGTATGGCTACACCTTC. Amino acid sequence: CSVVPSYGYGYTF.

This clonotype was found a few times. The chain uses TRBV9 and TRBJ2-3; 9 bases are a match to TRBD2. V shed 0 bases, J shed 3 bases, and the junction held 5 bases outside the gene matches. This CDR3 is built from 16 residues. The germline V gene has CDR1 SGDLS and CDR2 YYNGEE. CDR3 in amino acids: CASSVDGLAGTDTQYF. The CDR3 region has the DNA TGTGCCAGCAGCGTAGACGGCCTAGCGGGGACAGATACGCAGTATTTT.

This chain links TRBV3-1 with TRBJ2-7; 10 positions match TRBD1. Germline assignment: CDR1 LGHDT and CDR2 YNNKEL (reference sequence). CDR3 length: 14 residues. V lost 2 bases to trimming and J lost 6 bases; unmatched junction nucleotides: 4. The CDR3 is CASSQPGTGVEQYF. CDR3 sequence (DNA): TGTGCCAGCAGCCAACCAGGGACAGGGGTCGAGCAGTACTTC.

V and J are TRBV7-3 and TRBJ2-5; D might be TRBD1 or TRBD2, each matching 5 bases. Germline assignment: CDR1 SGHTA and CDR2 FQGTGA. V lost 6 bases and J lost 6, with 20 bases in between. This CDR3 contains 15 residues. The CDR3 is CASSPTGLTVKTQYF. CDR3 DNA: TGTGCCAGCAGTCCCACGGGGCTGACTGTGAAGACCCAGTACTTC. Supplemented by reference TRBV7-3 and TRBJ2-5, the full variable domain reads GAGVSQTPSNKVTEKGKYVELRCDPISGHTALYWYRQSLGQGPEFLIYFQGTGAADDSGLPNDRFFAVRPEGSVSTLKIQRTERGDSAVYLCASSPTGLTVKTQYFGPGTRLLVL.

This clonotype was detected only a few times. The rearrangement joins TRBV15 to TRBJ2-1, with D perhaps matching TRBD2 (6 bases). Germline-derived CDR1 and CDR2 are LNHNV and YYDKDF (reference sequence). This CDR3 is 14 amino acids long. V lost 1 base to trimming and J lost 6 bases, with 10 bases between them. The CDR3 region is CATSRATEGNEQFF. The CDR3 DNA reads TGTGCCACCAGCAGAGCTACGGAGGGCAATGAGCAGTTCTTC. The variable domain in full, with the rest retrieved from reference TRBV15 and TRBJ2-1, is DAMVIQNPRYQVTQFGKPVTLSCSQTLNHNVMYWYQQKSSQAPKLLFHYYDKDFNNEADTPDNFQSRRPNTSFCFLDIRSPGLGDTAMYLCATSRATEGNEQFFGPGTRLTVL.

The V and J genes are TRBV10-3 and TRBJ2-5; D might be TRBD2 (6 bases). CDR1 and CDR2 from the germline V gene are ENHRY and SYGVKD. This CDR3 comprises 12 residues. V was shortened by 4 bases and J by 9 bases, with 12 bases between the two germline ends. The chain's CDR3 is CAISGGERAQYF. DNA of the CDR3: TGTGCCATCAGTGGCGGGGAAAGGGCCCAGTACTTC.

This chain joins TRBV29-1 and TRBJ2-6, with 10 bases matching TRBD1. The length of the CDR3 is 15 residues. Germline V CDR1 and CDR2: SQVTM, ANQGSEA. With V trimmed by 6 bases and J by 0 bases, 2 bases remained unmatched. The CDR3 bases are TGCAGCGTAGGGGACAGGGGCTCTGGGGCCAACGTCCTGACTTTC. This codes for CSVGDRGSGANVLTF.

Worth noting for this clonotype: A much more abundant neighbour one base away suggests this may be a read error. The J gene is TRBJ2-7, the V gene TRBV2; possibly TRBD1 for D (6 bases). V was shortened by 4 bases and J by 5 bases, with 15 bases between the two germline ends. This CDR3 spans 14 amino acids. Germline V gene sequence: CDR1 SNHLY, CDR2 FYNNEI. CDR3 coding DNA: TGTGCCAGCAGTGGCGAGGGGGAGACGAACGAGCAGTACTTC. As protein: CASSGEGETNEQYF.

This clonotype has ten or more counts. The chain employs TRBV7-9 and TRBJ1-5; weak D call: TRBD1 (6 bases). The germline V gene encodes CDR1 SEHNR and CDR2 FQNEAQ (reference sequence). Trimming shortened V by 2 bases and J by 2 bases, and 7 bases separated the two germline ends. The CDR3 has 14 residues. The chain's CDR3 is CASSLKGGNQPQHF. The CDR3 region has the DNA TGTGCCAGCAGCTTAAAGGGGGGCAATCAGCCCCAGCATTTT.

CDR3 DNA: TGCAGTGCTAGTTGGCGGGAGCAACTGGAGACCCAGTACTTC. Translation: CSASWREQLETQYF. The chain couples TRBV20-1 to TRBJ2-5; TRBD2 agrees at 7 bases. CDR1 and CDR2 (germline): DFQATT, SNEGSKA (reference sequence). The V and J ends lost 3 bases and 5 bases, in that order; junction bases with no gene match: 9. The CDR3 spans 14 residues.

This clonotype was observed at least ten times. The V and J genes are TRBV7-2 and TRBJ2-7; D is possibly TRBD2 (6 bases). The germline gives CDR1 SGHTA, CDR2 FQGNSA. V was cut by 5 bases and J by 4 bases, with 18 bases left in between. The CDR3 is 15 residues long. The CDR3 here is CASSPRPGTQYEQYF. The CDR3 bases are TGTGCCAGCAGCCCTCGACCCGGGACTCAATACGAGCAGTACTTC.

Points on this clonotype: Because the CDR3 is missing its conserved closing phenylalanine or tryptophan, this is likely a read error. The limits of the CDR3 on the DNA are not certain, so only TCRdb's listed CDR3 is given. The chain has TRBV10-2 and TRBJ1-1; the D call TRBD1 from the table was never checked on the DNA. The CDR3 is 10 amino acids long, termini counted. Germline CDR1 reads WSHSY; CDR2 reads SAAADI. The chain's CDR3 is CASSETGASY.

The chain joins TRBV15 to TRBJ1-6; D gene ambiguous. Trimming took off 0 bases at V and 7 bases at J, with 10 bases between the two ends. Germline CDR1 LNHNV, CDR2 YYDKDF (reference sequence). The CDR3 runs 15 residues. The chain's CDR3 is CATSRDRGQNSPLHF. CDR3 DNA: TGTGCCACCAGCAGAGATCGCGGCCAAAATTCACCCCTCCACTTT.

The rearrangement joins TRBV7-2 to TRBJ1-1; D possibly corresponds to TRBD1 (6 bases). V was cut by 8 bases and J by 6 bases, with 13 bases left in between. The CDR3 extends over 12 amino acids. Germline values: CDR1 SGHTA, CDR2 FQGNSA. CDR3 sequence (DNA): TGTGCCAGCTGTTTGGGGGGCCCTGAAGCTTTCTTT. Amino acid sequence: CASCLGGPEAFF.

This clonotype was seen ten or more times. The gene calls are TRBV5-6 and TRBJ2-7; D is undetermined. Germline loops: CDR1 SGHDT, CDR2 YYEEEE. CDR3 length equals 12 residues. Trimming removed 3 bases from V and 6 bases from J, with 10 bases in between. The CDR3 DNA is TGTGCCAGCAGCTCGCCAGTTTCCGAGCAGTACTTC. This sequence encodes CASSSPVSEQYF.

The V call is TRBV19, the J call TRBJ1-5, with D hard to call. Deletions cut 5 bases from V and 5 bases from J, with 10 bases between. The CDR3 has 13 residues. The V gene's germline CDR1 is LNHDA and CDR2 SQIVND (reference sequence). DNA for the CDR3: TGTGCCAGTAGTGGCCCAGGATATCAGCCCCAGCATTTT. Its protein product is CASSGPGYQPQHF.

Only one count was recorded for this clonotype. V usage is TRBV6-1 and J usage is TRBJ1-4; D is perhaps TRBD1 (6 bases). Looked up from germline, CDR1 is MNHNS and CDR2 is SASEGT. V dropped 8 bases and J dropped 8 bases, with 15 bases sitting between them. The CDR3 covers 13 residues. CDR3 loop: CASEDRLGEKLFF. As DNA, the CDR3 is TGTGCCAGCGAGGACAGACTAGGGGAAAAACTGTTTTTT.

This rearrangement joins TRBV15 to TRBJ2-5; 10 positions match TRBD2. The CDR3 is 16 amino acids. CDR1 LNHNV and CDR2 YYDKDF come from the germline V gene (reference sequence). J gave up 2 bases and V 1 base, and 4 bases lay outside the gene matches. CDR3 amino acids: CATSRGLAGAQETQYF. CDR3 nucleotides: TGTGCCACCAGCAGAGGGCTAGCGGGAGCGCAAGAGACCCAGTACTTC.

This clonotype occurred a few times. The chain links TRBV10-1 to TRBJ2-5; D possibly corresponds to TRBD2 (5 bases). CDR3 length: 20 residues. CDR1 WNHNN and CDR2 SYGVQD come from the germline V gene (reference sequence). V was trimmed by 6 bases and J by 2 bases, leaving 31 bases between them. DNA for the CDR3: TGCGCCAGCAGCGACTTGGATAGTGCTAGAGATGGAGGACGGCAAGAGACCCAGTACTTC. Its translation is CASSDLDSARDGGRQETQYF.

The chain is built from TRBV7-2 and TRBJ1-2; 8 bases align to TRBD1. The V segment lost 6 bases and the J segment 2 bases; nucleotides outside the gene matches: 14. Germline V lookup: CDR1 SGHTA, CDR2 FQGNSA. The CDR3 sequence is 17 residues long. The CDR3 bases are TGTGCCAGCAGAGATAGTGATCAGGGGGCGTCCAACTATGGCTACACCTTC. Amino acids: CASRDSDQGASNYGYTF.

The V and J genes are TRBV2 and TRBJ2-5; the match to TRBD1 covers 7 bases. The V gene end was trimmed by 4 bases and the J gene end by 2 bases; junction bases not matched to a gene: 4. This CDR3 has 14 residues. The germline gives CDR1 SNHLY, CDR2 FYNNEI. The CDR3 region is CASSATQGQETQYF. In DNA, the CDR3 is TGTGCCAGCAGTGCCACACAGGGGCAAGAGACCCAGTACTTC.

The chain has TRBV20-1 and TRBJ1-6; no clear D. Per the germline V gene, CDR1 is DFQATT and CDR2 is SNEGSKA (reference sequence). This CDR3 has 12 residues. Deletions cut 3 bases from V and 11 bases from J, with 11 bases between. This CDR3 is CSASGREAPLHF. CDR3 DNA: TGCAGTGCTAGCGGGAGAGAGGCACCCCTCCACTTT.

The rearrangement joins TRBV10-3 to TRBJ2-5; 9 bases line up with TRBD1. Germline V CDR1 and CDR2: ENHRY, SYGVKD. The CDR3 loop spans 16 amino acids. V was pared by 2 bases and J by 9 bases, with 13 bases of the junction left unmatched. The CDR3 loop is CAISELWGTGSEAQYF. CDR3 nucleotides: TGTGCCATCAGTGAGCTGTGGGGGACAGGGTCGGAGGCCCAGTACTTC.

The gene calls are TRBV20-1 and TRBJ2-3; tentatively, D is TRBD2 (5 bases). Per germline, CDR1 DFQATT and CDR2 SNEGSKA (reference sequence). The CDR3 contains 14 residues. The V gene lost 1 base and the J gene lost 1 base, with 9 bases spanning the gap. CDR3 in amino acids: CSARGLGGTDTQYF. The CDR3 DNA reads TGCAGTGCTAGAGGGTTGGGAGGCACAGATACGCAGTATTTT.

The genes are TRBV15 and TRBJ1-1; 7 nucleotides match TRBD1. The CDR3 length is 15 residues. Per germline, CDR1 LNHNV and CDR2 YYDKDF (reference sequence). V lost 4 bases to trimming and J lost 3 bases; unmatched junction nucleotides: 8. CDR3 DNA: TGTGCCACCAGCAACGACAGGGCCAGAGACACTGAAGCTTTCTTT. Translation: CATSNDRARDTEAFF.

There are many counts of this clonotype. This chain connects TRBV6-5 to TRBJ2-7; 10 nucleotides line up with TRBD1. Germline CDR1 and CDR2: MNHEY and SVGAGI. V lost 6 bases and J lost 11; bases outside the gene matches: 7. The CDR3 runs to 12 residues. This CDR3 reads CASSPGQGVKYF. The CDR3 bases are TGTGCCAGCAGCCCTGGACAGGGGGTTAAGTACTTC.

The CDR3 protein is CASSLGLAYRGEETQYF. CDR3 nucleotides: TGTGCCAGCAGCTTAGGACTAGCGTACCGAGGAGAAGAGACCCAGTACTTC. This sequence joins TRBV11-2 and TRBJ2-5, with 8 bases lining up with TRBD2. Germline-derived CDR1 and CDR2 are SGHAT and FQNNGV. This CDR3 region has 17 residues. The ends lost 1 base at V and 3 bases at J; junction bases unmatched: 10.

This clonotype was seen many times. The rearrangement links TRBV2 to TRBJ2-3, with TRBD2 as a possible D gene (6 bases). This CDR3 is built from 16 residues. V lost 3 bases to trimming and J lost 0 bases, with 13 bases between them. Germline CDR1 is SNHLY and CDR2 is FYNNEI. As DNA, the CDR3 is TGTGCCAGCAGTGATGGGAGGCTGCTTAGCACAGATACGCAGTATTTT. Its protein is CASSDGRLLSTDTQYF.